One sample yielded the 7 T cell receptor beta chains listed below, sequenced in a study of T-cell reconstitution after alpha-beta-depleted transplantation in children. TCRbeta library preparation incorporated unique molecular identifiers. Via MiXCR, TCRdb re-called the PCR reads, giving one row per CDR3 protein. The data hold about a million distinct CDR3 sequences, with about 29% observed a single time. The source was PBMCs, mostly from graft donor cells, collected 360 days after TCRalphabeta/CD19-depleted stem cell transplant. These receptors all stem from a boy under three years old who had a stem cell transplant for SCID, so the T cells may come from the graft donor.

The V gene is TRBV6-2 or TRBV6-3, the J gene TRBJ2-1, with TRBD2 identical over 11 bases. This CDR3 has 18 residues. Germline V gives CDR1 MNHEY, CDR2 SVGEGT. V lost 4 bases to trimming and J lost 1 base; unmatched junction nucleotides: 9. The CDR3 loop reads CASSSGTSGGKSYNEQFF. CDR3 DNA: TGTGCCAGCAGTTCAGGAACTAGCGGGGGAAAGTCCTACAATGAGCAGTTCTTC.

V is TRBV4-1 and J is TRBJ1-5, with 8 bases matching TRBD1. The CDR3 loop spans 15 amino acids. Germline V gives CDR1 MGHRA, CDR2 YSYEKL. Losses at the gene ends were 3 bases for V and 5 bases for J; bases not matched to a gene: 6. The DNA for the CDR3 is TGCGCCAGCAGCCAGGTTAAACAGGGGGATCAGCCCCAGCATTTT. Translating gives CASSQVKQGDQPQHF.

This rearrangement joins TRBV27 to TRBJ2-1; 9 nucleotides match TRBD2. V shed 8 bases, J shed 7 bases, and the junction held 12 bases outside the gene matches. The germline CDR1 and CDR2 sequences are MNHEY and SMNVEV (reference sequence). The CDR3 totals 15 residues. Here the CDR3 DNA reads TGTGCCAGCCACGGCGGGGGGGCCTATTTTAATGAGCAGTTCTTC. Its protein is CASHGGGAYFNEQFF.

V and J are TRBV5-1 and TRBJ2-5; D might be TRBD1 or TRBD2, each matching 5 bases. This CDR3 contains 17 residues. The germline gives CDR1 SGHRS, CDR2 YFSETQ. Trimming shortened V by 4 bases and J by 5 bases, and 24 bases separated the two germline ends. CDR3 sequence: CASSPRGPNPQGETQYF. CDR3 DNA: TGCGCCAGCAGCCCCCGGGGCCCAAACCCTCAAGGGGAGACCCAGTACTTC.

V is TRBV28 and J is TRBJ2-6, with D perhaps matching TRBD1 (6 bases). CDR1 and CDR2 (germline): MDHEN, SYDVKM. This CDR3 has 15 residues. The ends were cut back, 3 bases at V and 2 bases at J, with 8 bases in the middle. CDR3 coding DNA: TGTGCCAGCAGTTTCGACAGGACTGGGGCCAACGTCCTGACTTTC. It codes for CASSFDRTGANVLTF.

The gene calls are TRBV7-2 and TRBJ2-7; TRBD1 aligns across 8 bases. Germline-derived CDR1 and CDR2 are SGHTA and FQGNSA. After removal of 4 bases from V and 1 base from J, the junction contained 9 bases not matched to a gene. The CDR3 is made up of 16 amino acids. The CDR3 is CASSSWTGQWSYEQYF. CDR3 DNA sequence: TGTGCCAGCAGCTCGTGGACAGGGCAATGGTCCTACGAGCAGTACTTC.

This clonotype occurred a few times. The CDR3 coding sequence is TGTGCCAGCAGGTCTACAGGGTCCCATGCCTACGAGCAGTACTTC. Protein product: CASRSTGSHAYEQYF. The chain uses TRBV27 and TRBJ2-7; D possibly corresponds to TRBD1 (6 bases). The CDR3 has 15 residues. With 6 bases removed from V and 2 bases from J, the gap between germline ends came to 17 bases. The germline CDR1 and CDR2 sequences are MNHEY and SMNVEV (reference sequence).